This TCR beta chain was observed in a study of cytomegalovirus exposure and HLA in healthy donors. Whole-study results and caveats: Across donors, presence/absence analyses took sequencing depth to be roughly uniform.

The study ran its PCR with 60 Vbeta and 13 Jbeta primers. Clones were read by immunoSEQ multiplex PCR, and TCRdb kept only the in-frame ones, dropping some. The sample holds under 300,000 clones, roughly 90% seen once. Unmatched junction bases numbered 8, after V lost 2 bases and J lost 4 bases. The CDR3 has 17 residues. Germline V gives CDR1 SGHVS, CDR2 FNYEAQ. In its sample, this clone was seen once. Its antigen remains unidentified. The gene calls are TRBV7-6 and TRBJ2-1; 10 positions match TRBD2. This clonotype was sampled from a man aged 35 to 55 in good health and CMV-seropositive. Sequencing was carried out using PBMCs. This chain's CDR3 is CASSLFETSGRYNEQFF. Here the CDR3 DNA reads TGTGCCAGCAGCTTATTCGAGACTAGCGGGCGATACAATGAGCAGTTCTTC. The full variable domain, completed using reference TRBV7-6 and TRBJ2-1, is GAGVSQSPRYKVTKRGQDVALRCDPISGHVSLYWYRQALGQGPEFLTYFNYEAQQDKSGLPNDRFSAERPEGSISTLTIQRTEQRDSAMYRCASSLFETSGRYNEQFFGPGTRLTVL.